Presented here are 23 T cell receptor beta chains from one specimen sequenced in a study of blood T cell repertoires in COVID-19. The protocol was immunoSEQ multiplex PCR, while the TCRdb copy is restricted to in-frame clones and leaves out a portion. This repertoire shows approximately 170,000 clones, around nine tenths found once; its top ten account for 2.5%. Sequenced input: peripheral blood. The source of these receptors is a woman older than 75 with COVID-19, enrolled during active disease.

The V gene is TRBV3-1 (or the pseudogene TRBV3-2), the J gene TRBJ1-6, with TRBD1 matching over 7 bases. The germline V gene encodes CDR1 LGHDT and CDR2 YNNKEL (reference sequence). The length of the CDR3 is 14 residues. Losses at the gene ends were 3 bases for V and 7 bases for J; bases not matched to a gene: 3. The CDR3 DNA reads TGTGCCAGCAGCCAGGGGGGACAGAATTCACCCCTCCACTTT. The encoded protein is CASSQGGQNSPLHF.

The V gene is TRBV6-6, the J gene TRBJ2-1, with D perhaps TRBD2 (6 bases). Germline V lookup: CDR1 MNHNY, CDR2 SVGAGI (reference sequence). Trimming removed 6 bases from V and 6 bases from J, with 12 bases in between. The CDR3 runs 13 residues. The CDR3 loop is CASRPGEVNEQFF. As DNA, the CDR3 is TGTGCCAGCAGACCGGGGGAGGTCAATGAGCAGTTCTTC.

This chain joins TRBV7-9 and TRBJ1-3; D call uncertain. V was cut by 3 bases and J by 0 bases, with 9 bases left in between. Germline CDR1 is SEHNR and CDR2 is FQNEAQ (reference sequence). CDR3 size: 15 residues. The CDR3 sequence: CASSFLGASGNTIYF. As DNA, the CDR3 is TGTGCCAGCAGCTTTTTGGGAGCCTCTGGAAACACCATATATTTT.

The V gene is TRBV21-1, the J gene TRBJ2-4; whether TRBD1, the table's D call, matches the DNA was not checked. TRBV21-1 has pseudogene status. The CDR3 spans 23 residues. The DNA of the CDR3 is TGTGCCAGCAGCAGAGTTTACTCCGGGACAGGGCACGGAGAAAAAGGCGCCAAAAACATTCAGTACTTC. Protein: CASSRVYSGTGHGEKGAKNIQYF.

The chain uses TRBV10-3 and TRBJ2-7; TRBD1 aligns across 7 bases. The CDR3 runs 13 residues. Trimming cost V 2 bases and J 4 bases; bases outside gene matches: 2. Germline values: CDR1 ENHRY, CDR2 SYGVKD. CDR3 bases: TGTGCCATCAGTGAGGGGACAGAGTACGAGCAGTACTTC. Amino acids: CAISEGTEYEQYF.

This clone is a singleton in its sample. V and J are TRBV6-5 and TRBJ1-1; perhaps TRBD1 as D (5 bases). This CDR3 contains 14 residues. The V end lost 5 bases, the J end lost 6 bases, and 16 bases lay between the germline ends. Germline-derived CDR1 and CDR2 are MNHEY and SVGAGI. The chain's CDR3 is CASSPGGGWSEAFF. The CDR3 DNA reads as TGTGCCAGCAGTCCCGGGGGGGGATGGTCTGAAGCTTTCTTT.

This chain uses TRBV25-1 with TRBJ2-2; D is possibly TRBD1 (6 bases). The CDR3 length is 14 residues. The germline gives CDR1 MGHDK, CDR2 SYGVNS. Trimming removed 5 bases at V and 3 bases at J, with 10 bases between. CDR3 in amino acids: CASSRAGDTGELFF. CDR3 in DNA: TGTGCCAGCAGTAGGGCAGGGGACACCGGGGAGCTGTTTTTT.

V gene TRBV28 combines with J gene TRBJ2-7; 10 positions match TRBD2. Trimming at V came to 5 bases and at J to 3 bases, leaving 7 bases not matched to a gene. The germline CDR1 and CDR2 sequences are MDHEN and SYDVKM. The CDR3 has 15 amino acids. CDR3 region: CASSPQTSGYYEQYF. In DNA, the CDR3 is TGTGCCAGCAGTCCCCAGACTAGCGGGTACTACGAGCAGTACTTC.

The chain carries TRBV29-1 and TRBJ2-1, with TRBD2 matching 14 bases. The CDR3 has 15 amino acids. The V segment lost 7 bases and the J segment 10 bases; nucleotides outside the gene matches: 12. Germline CDR1 reads SQVTM; CDR2 reads ANQGSEA. For the CDR3, the DNA is TGCAGCGCCATTACCGGGACTAGCGGGAGTTGGGAGCAGTTCTTC. It codes for CSAITGTSGSWEQFF.

The sample holds a few counts of this clone. The gene calls are TRBV11-2 and TRBJ1-3; TRBD1 might be the D (5 bases). The CDR3 is 13 residues long. Germline lookup yields CDR1 SGHAT and CDR2 FQNNGV. V lost 5 bases, J lost 4 bases, and 9 bases lay in between. The CDR3 nucleotides are TGTGCCAGCAGCCCCCGGGGGGGAAACACCATATATTTT. This translates into CASSPRGGNTIYF. Filled out from reference TRBV11-2 and TRBJ1-3, the complete variable domain reads EAGVAQSPRYKIIEKRQSVAFWCNPISGHATLYWYQQILGQGPKLLIQFQNNGVVDDSQLPKDRFSAERLKGVDSTLKIQPAKLEDSAVYLCASSPRGGNTIYFGEGSWLTVV.

In this sample, this clone turned up once. The V gene is TRBV5-1, the J gene TRBJ1-2; D perhaps matches TRBD1 (5 bases). Germline V gives CDR1 SGHRS, CDR2 YFSETQ. The CDR3 is made up of 13 amino acids. The V and J ends lost 7 bases and 8 bases respectively, with 18 bases between them. CDR3 in amino acids: CASPPQGGYGYTF. CDR3 coding DNA: TGCGCCAGCCCACCTCAGGGCGGCTACGGCTACACCTTC.

V gene TRBV4-1 combines with J gene TRBJ2-1, with D possibly TRBD2 on 5 matching bases. Germline assignment: CDR1 MGHRA and CDR2 YSYEKL. CDR3 length: 20 residues. Trimming cost V 0 bases and J 4 bases, with 25 bases left between them. The CDR3 region is CASSQDLSGSLGSYYNEQFF. The CDR3 DNA sequence: TGCGCCAGCAGCCAAGATTTAAGCGGAAGTTTGGGAAGTTATTACAATGAGCAGTTCTTC.

The chain carries TRBV10-2 and TRBJ2-1; D ambiguous. Trimming stripped 0 bases from V and 5 bases from J, with 20 bases between. The CDR3 extends over 18 amino acids. Germline CDR1 and CDR2: WSHSY and SAAADI. The CDR3 nucleotides are TGCGCCAGCAGTGAGTCTCTACTCCTCCAAATGGGCAACAATGAGCAGTTCTTC. Translation: CASSESLLLQMGNNEQFF.

The chain has TRBV19 and TRBJ1-5; 7 nucleotides match TRBD1. The CDR3 is 16 residues long. Trimming cost V 4 bases and J 7 bases; bases outside gene matches: 13. Germline loops: CDR1 LNHDA, CDR2 SQIVND (reference sequence). The CDR3 protein is CASSTRQGLSGQPQHF. Here the CDR3 DNA reads TGTGCCAGTAGTACTCGACAGGGTTTATCGGGACAGCCCCAGCATTTT. The variable domain in full, completed from reference TRBV19 and TRBJ1-5, reads DGGITQSPKYLFRKEGQNVTLSCEQNLNHDAMYWYRQDPGQGLRLIYYSQIVNDFQKGDIAEGYSVSREKKESFPLTVTSAQKNPTAFYLCASSTRQGLSGQPQHFGDGTRLSIL.

The chain combines TRBV5-6 with TRBJ1-5; 7 nucleotides align to TRBD1. The length of the CDR3 is 15 residues. CDR1 is SGHDT, CDR2 YYEEEE, per germline. Germline trimming cut 5 bases from V and 4 bases from J; bases unmatched to any gene: 9. The CDR3 sequence: CASSPRQGRNQPQHF. CDR3 bases: TGTGCCAGCAGTCCCCGACAGGGCCGAAATCAGCCCCAGCATTTT.

This clone was observed once. The CDR3 coding sequence is TGTGCCAGCAGAACCGGGACAGGGTCACCCCTCCACTTT. Translated, it gives CASRTGTGSPLHF. This chain joins TRBV6-5 and TRBJ1-6; TRBD1 matches at 9 bases. V trimming: 6 bases; J trimming: 10 bases; junction bases outside the gene matches: 4. The CDR3 has 13 amino acids. CDR1 is MNHEY, CDR2 SVGAGI, per germline.

CDR3 sequence reads: CASSLEPGQGLLDTQYF. In DNA form, the CDR3 reads TGCGCCAGCAGCTTGGAACCGGGACAGGGGTTGTTGGATACGCAGTATTTT. The chain combines TRBV5-1 with TRBJ2-3, with 10 bases that match TRBD1. The CDR3 is 17 residues long. V lost 0 bases and J lost 6; bases outside the gene matches: 10. Germline CDR1 is SGHRS and CDR2 is YFSETQ.

The chain has TRBV6-5 and TRBJ2-7; 10 nucleotides align to TRBD1. Germline trimming cut 7 bases from V and 5 bases from J; bases unmatched to any gene: 11. The CDR3 contains 15 residues. The germline V gene has CDR1 MNHEY and CDR2 SVGAGI. CDR3: CASTITGQGRNEQYF. For the CDR3, the DNA is TGTGCCAGCACTATCACGGGACAGGGGAGAAACGAGCAGTACTTC.

This chain connects TRBV6-1 to TRBJ1-2, with D tentatively TRBD1 (5 bases). CDR3 length: 13 residues. Trimming cost V 2 bases and J 6 bases, with 10 bases left between them. The germline V gene encodes CDR1 MNHNS and CDR2 SASEGT. CDR3 amino acids: CASSERGGDGYTF. CDR3 bases: TGTGCCAGCAGTGAACGAGGAGGGGATGGCTACACCTTC.

The V and J genes are TRBV5-3 and TRBJ2-2, with 10 bases fitting TRBD2. TRBV5-3 qualifies as an ORF whose function is uncertain. The CDR3 totals 21 residues. The trim removed 5 bases at V and 5 bases at J, leaving 24 bases unmatched. The CDR3 region is CARRQDSVLAGTPKKTGELFF. CDR3 in DNA: TGTGCCAGAAGACAGGACAGCGTACTAGCGGGGACCCCCAAAAAAACCGGGGAGCTGTTTTTT.

As DNA, the CDR3 is TGCGCCAGCAGCTTCGGTGAGGGCGGTGAGCAGTTCTTC. As protein: CASSFGEGGEQFF. The chain is built from TRBV5-1 and TRBJ2-1; possible D gene TRBD2, 5 bases. Trimming pared 2 bases from V and 9 bases from J, leaving 12 bases between. The germline CDR1 and CDR2 sequences are SGHRS and YFSETQ. The CDR3 has 13 amino acids.

A single count supports this clone. CDR3: CSVAGQGIYNEQFF. In DNA, the CDR3 is TGCAGCGTTGCAGGGCAGGGGATCTACAATGAGCAGTTCTTC. V usage is TRBV29-1 and J usage is TRBJ2-1; TRBD1 might be the D (6 bases). Trimming stripped 4 bases from V and 3 bases from J, with 13 bases between. The germline CDR1 and CDR2 sequences are SQVTM and ANQGSEA. This CDR3 spans 14 amino acids.

The rearrangement links TRBV9 to TRBJ2-5; 11 nucleotides align to TRBD2. Losses at the gene ends were 1 base for V and 4 bases for J; bases not matched to a gene: 9. This CDR3 has 17 residues. In germline, CDR1 is SGDLS, CDR2 YYNGEE. CDR3 DNA sequence: TGTGCCAGCAGCGTAACCTATAGCGGGAGGGGAGCAGAGACCCAGTACTTC. Protein sequence: CASSVTYSGRGAETQYF.